What follows describes a single T cell receptor (beta chain). TCRdb's table, derived via immunoSEQ multiplex PCR, lists solely in-frame clones and lacks some. The sample holds more than 65,000 clones, about 92% seen once. The sample originates from a study of technical replicates of blood from a few donors. This CDR3 has 12 amino acids. Germline CDR1 is ENHRY and CDR2 is SYGVKD. V was shortened by 11 bases and J by 0 bases, with 7 bases between the two germline ends. The TCR was taken from a human donor in good health. The sample was T cells isolated from PBMCs. The chain employs TRBV10-3 and TRBJ2-2; D unclear. The DNA of the CDR3 is TGTGCCGCCAGGACGAACACCGGGGAGCTGTTTTTT. It is translated as CAARTNTGELFF.